This T cell receptor (beta chain) was observed in a study of T cell responses to AZD1222 COVID-19 vaccine. Libraries were prepared by immunoSEQ multiplex PCR; TCRdb keeps only in-frame clonotypes and omits some of them. Altogether about 120,000 clones are present, 90% being singletons, with the ten largest covering more than 6%. V trimming: 1 base; J trimming: 6 bases; junction bases outside the gene matches: 5. Germline CDR1 and CDR2: GTSNPN and SVGIG (reference sequence). The CDR3 is 13 amino acids. General study findings and limits: Donors in the cohort were predominantly white British and more often female, and clonal diversity was possibly underestimated. The study sampled repertoires only after the peak T cell response.

As to this clone: Its cognate antigen is unknown.

The source of this sequence is an adult in good health. Sequences were derived from peripheral blood, sampled on day 0 of AZD1222 vaccination. The V gene is TRBV30, the J gene TRBJ1-2; 7 nucleotides agree with TRBD1. The CDR3 loop reads CAWSGRQGNGYTF. CDR3 DNA sequence: TGTGCCTGGAGTGGGAGACAGGGAAATGGCTACACCTTC.